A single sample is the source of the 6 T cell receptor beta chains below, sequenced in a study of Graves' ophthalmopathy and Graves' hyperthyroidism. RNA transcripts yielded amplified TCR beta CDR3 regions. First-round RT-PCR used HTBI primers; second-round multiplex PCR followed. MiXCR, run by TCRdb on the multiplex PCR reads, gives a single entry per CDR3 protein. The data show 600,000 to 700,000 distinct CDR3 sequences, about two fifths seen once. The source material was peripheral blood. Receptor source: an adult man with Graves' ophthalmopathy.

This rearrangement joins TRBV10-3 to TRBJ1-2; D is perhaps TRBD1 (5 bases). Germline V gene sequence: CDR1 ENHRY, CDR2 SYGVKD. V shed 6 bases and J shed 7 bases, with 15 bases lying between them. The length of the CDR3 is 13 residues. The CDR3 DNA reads TGTGCCATCAGACCGGGGGGGACTGGTGGCTACACCTTC. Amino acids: CAIRPGGTGGYTF.

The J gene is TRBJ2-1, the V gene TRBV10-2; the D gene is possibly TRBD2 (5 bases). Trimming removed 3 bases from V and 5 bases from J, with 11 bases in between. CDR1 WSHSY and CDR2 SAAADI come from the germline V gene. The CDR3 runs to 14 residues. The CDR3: CASSERRVHNEQFF. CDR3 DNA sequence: TGCGCCAGCAGTGAAAGGCGGGTCCACAATGAGCAGTTCTTC.

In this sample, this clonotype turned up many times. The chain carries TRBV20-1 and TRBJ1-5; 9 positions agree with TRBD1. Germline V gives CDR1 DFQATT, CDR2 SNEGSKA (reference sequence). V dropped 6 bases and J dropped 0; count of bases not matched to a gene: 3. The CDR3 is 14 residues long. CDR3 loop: CSATDRGSNQPQHF. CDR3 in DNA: TGCAGTGCCACGGACAGGGGTAGCAATCAGCCCCAGCATTTT.

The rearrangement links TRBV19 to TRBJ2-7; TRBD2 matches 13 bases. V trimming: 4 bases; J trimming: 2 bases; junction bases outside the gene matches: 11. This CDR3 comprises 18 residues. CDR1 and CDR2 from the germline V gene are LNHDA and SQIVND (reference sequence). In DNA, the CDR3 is TGTGCCAGTAGTACTCATCCCGGGACTAGCGGGACGACCTACGAGCAGTACTTC. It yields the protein CASSTHPGTSGTTYEQYF.

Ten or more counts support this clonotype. The CDR3 reads CASSRQVMNSPLHF. The CDR3 nucleotides are TGTGCCAGCAGTCGACAGGTCATGAATTCACCCCTCCACTTT. V gene TRBV6-5 combines with J gene TRBJ1-6, with a weak D call TRBD1 (6 bases). Trimming shortened V by 5 bases and J by 7 bases, and 12 bases separated the two germline ends. This CDR3 has 14 residues. CDR1 is MNHEY and CDR2 is SVGAGI in the germline V gene.

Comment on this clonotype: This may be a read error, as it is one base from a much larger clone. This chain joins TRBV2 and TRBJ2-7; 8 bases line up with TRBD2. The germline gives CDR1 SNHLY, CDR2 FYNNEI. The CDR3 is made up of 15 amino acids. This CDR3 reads CASRATSGSSHEQYF. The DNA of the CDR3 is TGTGCCAGCAGGGCAACTAGCGGAAGCTCCCACGAGCAGTACTTC.